Listed here are 9 T cell receptor beta chains from one sample, sequenced in a study of OX40 agonist ivuxolimab in advanced cancers. Sequenced by immunoSEQ multiplex PCR; TCRdb stores in-frame clones only, minus some. The table includes approximately 35,000 clones, around 80% detected once. The sequenced sample was CD4+ or CD8+ T cells sorted from blood, obtained in a trial of the OX40 agonist ivuxolimab. The source is an adult with an advanced solid tumor such as melanoma, head and neck, liver or kidney cancer.

The chain carries TRBV7-9 and TRBJ2-5; D gene uncertain. Per germline, CDR1 SEHNR and CDR2 FQNEAQ (reference sequence). The CDR3 spans 13 residues. Between the trimmed V and J ends, which lost 3 bases and 5 bases, there was a span of 10 bases. The CDR3 sequence is CASSLPPTETQYF. CDR3 nucleotides: TGTGCCAGCAGCTTGCCCCCAACGGAGACCCAGTACTTC.

CDR3 bases: TGTGCCAGTAGTATCCCACAGGGACGGACTTTCGAGCAGTACTTC. Protein product: CASSIPQGRTFEQYF. The chain is built from TRBV19 and TRBJ2-7, with D possibly TRBD1 on 6 matching bases. The CDR3 loop spans 15 amino acids. From germline, CDR1 is LNHDA and CDR2 SQIVND (reference sequence). The V and J ends lost 3 bases and 6 bases respectively, with 18 bases between them.

The V gene is TRBV27, the J gene TRBJ2-5, with D hard to call. This CDR3 has 13 amino acids. With 5 bases removed from V and 1 base from J, the gap between germline ends came to 8 bases. Germline V gives CDR1 MNHEY, CDR2 SMNVEV (reference sequence). The CDR3 protein is CASSIRSQETQYF. The CDR3 DNA reads as TGTGCCAGCAGTATCCGATCCCAAGAGACCCAGTACTTC.

V gene TRBV2 combines with J gene TRBJ1-1; TRBD1 is a possible D gene (5 bases). Germline CDR1 reads SNHLY; CDR2 reads FYNNEI. The CDR3 extends over 15 amino acids. With 0 bases removed from V and 4 bases from J, the gap between germline ends came to 12 bases. CDR3 protein: CASSEALGGGTEAFF. The CDR3 DNA reads as TGTGCCAGCAGTGAAGCGTTGGGGGGAGGCACTGAAGCTTTCTTT.

Written as DNA, the CDR3 is TGTGCCAGCAGCCTCACGGTGGGGGGCCGGAACACTGAAGCTTTCTTT. Translating it yields CASSLTVGGRNTEAFF. This chain connects TRBV7-9 to TRBJ1-1, with D possibly matching TRBD1 (6 bases). The germline V gene encodes CDR1 SEHNR and CDR2 FQNEAQ (reference sequence). V was shortened by 5 bases and J by 1 base, with 17 bases between the two germline ends. The CDR3 sequence is 16 residues long.

This sequence joins TRBV7-3 and TRBJ2-7; 12 nucleotides agree with TRBD2. The CDR3 is made up of 16 amino acids. Germline loops: CDR1 SGHTA, CDR2 FQGTGA. J was trimmed by 4 bases and V by 0 bases; bases with no gene match: 4. The CDR3 nucleotides are TGTGCCAGCAGCTTAACGCCTCTAGCGGGAGGGTACGAGCAGTACTTC. Amino acid sequence: CASSLTPLAGGYEQYF.

The rearrangement uses TRBV6-1 and TRBJ2-5, with 10 bases lining up with TRBD2. The germline V gene has CDR1 MNHNS and CDR2 SASEGT. The length of the CDR3 is 14 residues. Trimming at V came to 3 bases and at J to 6 bases, leaving 4 bases not matched to a gene. Here the CDR3 DNA reads TGTGCCAGCAGTGAGAGCGGGGGGGGAAAGACCCAGTACTTC. As protein: CASSESGGGKTQYF.

V and J are TRBV5-1 and TRBJ1-2, with D tentatively TRBD1 (6 bases). The CDR3 has 13 amino acids. Per the germline V gene, CDR1 is SGHRS and CDR2 is YFSETQ. With 4 bases removed from V and 5 bases from J, the gap between germline ends came to 12 bases. CDR3 loop: CASSLRDTYGYTF. The CDR3, as DNA: TGCGCCAGCAGCCTCCGGGACACATATGGCTACACCTTC.

The chain recombines TRBV2 with TRBJ2-7; the match to TRBD2 covers 10 bases. The CDR3 is made up of 14 amino acids. Trimming removed 6 bases from V and 6 bases from J; junction bases left unmatched: 8. The germline CDR1 and CDR2 sequences are SNHLY and FYNNEI. CDR3 nucleotides: TGTGCCAGCAGCCAGCAGGGACTAGCGCTCGAGCAGTACTTC. It encodes CASSQQGLALEQYF.